The 5 T cell receptor beta chains in this list originate from one sample, sequenced in a study of siplizumab effects on memory and regulatory T cells. Profiling relied on immunoSEQ multiplex PCR, and the TCRdb table lists in-frame clones only, not all of them. Of roughly 68,000 clones listed, about 96% were seen once; the top ten hold about 0.1%. Sequencing used naive CD8+ T cells sorted from blood. The source of these receptors is a human donor in good health.

As DNA, the CDR3 is TGTGCCAGCAGCTTAGGAGCGGGGTACCGCAATGAGCAGTTCTTC. The encoded protein is CASSLGAGYRNEQFF. This chain links TRBV13 with TRBJ2-1, with 7 bases that match TRBD2. The CDR3 runs 15 residues. Per germline, CDR1 PRHDT and CDR2 FYEKMQ (reference sequence). The V and J ends lost 0 bases and 6 bases, in that order; junction bases with no gene match: 5.

The chain carries TRBV6-5 and TRBJ2-7; 7 bases agree with TRBD2. CDR1 is MNHEY, CDR2 SVGAGI, per germline. V trimming: 2 bases; J trimming: 5 bases; junction bases outside the gene matches: 9. The CDR3 runs 15 residues. The CDR3 protein is CASSYAGNRGDEQYF. The CDR3 nucleotides are TGTGCCAGCAGTTACGCTGGCAATCGGGGGGACGAGCAGTACTTC.

The V call is TRBV11-2, the J call TRBJ2-3, with 13 bases matching TRBD2. J lost 5 bases, V lost 2 bases, and 13 bases had no gene match. The CDR3 consists of 19 residues. Germline V gene sequence: CDR1 SGHAT, CDR2 FQNNGV. CDR3 in amino acids: CASSLSGTSGEYVKDTQYF. CDR3 DNA: TGTGCCAGCAGCTTAAGTGGGACTAGCGGGGAATACGTTAAAGATACGCAGTATTTT.

In this sample, this clone turned up a few times. This chain links TRBV4-1 with TRBJ1-1; 8 nucleotides match TRBD1. The CDR3 is 15 amino acids. CDR1 and CDR2 from the germline V gene are MGHRA and YSYEKL. The V and J ends lost 0 bases and 1 base, in that order; junction bases with no gene match: 1. In nucleotides, the CDR3 is TGCGCCAGCAGCCAAGATGACAGGGGGAACACTGAAGCTTTCTTT. Encoded protein: CASSQDDRGNTEAFF.

V gene TRBV19 combines with J gene TRBJ2-5; D is undetermined. The CDR3 spans 15 residues. Deletions cut 3 bases from V and 2 bases from J, with 13 bases between. Germline V gives CDR1 LNHDA, CDR2 SQIVND (reference sequence). DNA of the CDR3: TGTGCCAGTAGTATCGGAGCGTCCCTTCAAGAGACCCAGTACTTC. This translates into CASSIGASLQETQYF.